This T cell receptor (beta chain) was retrieved from a study of T cell responses to AZD1222 COVID-19 vaccine. Regarding this clone: Its antigen remains unidentified.

Overall study findings and caveats: Two AZD1222 administrations were followed by greater Spike-specific TCR breadth and depth. Donors in the cohort were predominantly white British and more often female, and clonal diversity was possibly underestimated. Baseline seropositivity occurred in only six AZD1222 recipients.

TCRdb's copy holds only in-frame clones and misses some; the assay was immunoSEQ multiplex PCR. The data hold roughly 140,000 clones, with 88% observed a single time. Germline V gene lookup returns CDR1 MDHEN and CDR2 SYDVKM. The CDR3 is 15 residues long. The V end lost 5 bases, the J end lost 0 bases, and 14 bases lay between the germline ends. The sequence was collected from an adult in good health. V and J are TRBV28 and TRBJ2-7; D may match TRBD1 or TRBD2 (5 bases each). The sequencing used peripheral blood, collected on day 0 of AZD1222 vaccination. CDR3 coding DNA: TGTGCCAGCAGTGGGGGATGGGGGAGCTCCTACGAGCAGTACTTC. Amino acids: CASSGGWGSSYEQYF.